This entry describes one T cell receptor (beta chain). Its antigen remains unknown. This specimen belongs to a study of T cell repertoires in cytomegalovirus infection. Study overall: Indications came from public TCR beta signatures; they pointed to CMV infection and to a matching HLA type.

TCRdb called the reads again in MiXCR, with one record for every CDR3 protein. The sample consists of approximately 290,000 distinct CDR3 sequences, over 20% of them appearing once. Study-wide results and limits: CMV carriers having the relevant HLA were flagged by cumulative public TCR beta family frequency. Predominance within the ex vivo response was attributable to HLA-C-restricted CMV-specific TCR beta clonotypes.

The clonotype was recovered from a human donor in good health (CMV status not recorded). Some clones in this sample may be carry-over from other donors' samples. Sequenced material: PBMCs.

The CDR3, as DNA: TGCAGTGCTAGCGGGGGCCTCACAGATACGCAGTATTTT. Translated, it gives CSASGGLTDTQYF. The chain carries TRBV20-1 and TRBJ2-3; the D call may be TRBD1 or TRBD2 (6 bases each). V was trimmed by 3 bases and J by 2 bases, leaving 9 bases between them. CDR1 and CDR2 from the germline V gene are DFQATT and SNEGSKA (reference sequence). The length of the CDR3 is 13 residues.